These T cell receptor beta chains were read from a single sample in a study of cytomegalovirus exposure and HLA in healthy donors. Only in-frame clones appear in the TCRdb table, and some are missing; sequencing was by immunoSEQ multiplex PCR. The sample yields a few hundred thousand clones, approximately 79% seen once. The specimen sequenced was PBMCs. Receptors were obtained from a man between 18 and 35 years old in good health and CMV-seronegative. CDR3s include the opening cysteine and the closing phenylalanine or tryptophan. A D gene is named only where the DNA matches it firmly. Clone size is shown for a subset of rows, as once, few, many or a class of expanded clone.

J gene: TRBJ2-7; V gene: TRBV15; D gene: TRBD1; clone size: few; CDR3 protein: CATSGQGASGATEQYF; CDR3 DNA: TGTGCCACCAGTGGACAGGGGGCGAGTGGGGCTACCGAGCAGTACTTC
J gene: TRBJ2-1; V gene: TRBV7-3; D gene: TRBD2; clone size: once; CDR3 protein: CASSLRKPGGNNEQFF; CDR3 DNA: TGTGCCAGCAGCTTAAGGAAGCCGGGAGGGAACAATGAGCAGTTCTTC
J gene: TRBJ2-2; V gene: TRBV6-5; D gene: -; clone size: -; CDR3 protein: CASSYGQGNTGELFF; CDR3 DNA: TGTGCCAGCAGTTACGGGCAGGGAAACACCGGGGAGCTGTTTTTT
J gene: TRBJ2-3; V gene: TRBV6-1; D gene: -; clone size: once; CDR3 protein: CASSGEGLADTQYF; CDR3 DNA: TGTGCCAGCAGTGGAGAGGGACTGGCGGATACGCAGTATTTT
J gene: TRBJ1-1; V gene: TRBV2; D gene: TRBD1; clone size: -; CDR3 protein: CASRRDRGRYTEAFF; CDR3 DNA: TGTGCCAGCAGGAGGGACAGGGGACGGTACACTGAAGCTTTCTTT
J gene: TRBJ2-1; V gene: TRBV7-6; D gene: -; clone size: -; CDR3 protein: CASSLRGGGIDEQFF; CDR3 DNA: TGTGCCAGCAGCTTAAGGGGGGGCGGGATCGATGAGCAGTTCTTC
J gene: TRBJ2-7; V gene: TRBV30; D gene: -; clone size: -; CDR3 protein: CAWSADGTAYSYEQYF; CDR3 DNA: TGTGCCTGGAGTGCTGATGGGACTGCATACTCCTACGAGCAGTACTTC
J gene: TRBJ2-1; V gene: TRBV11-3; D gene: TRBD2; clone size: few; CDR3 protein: CASTEAGLAVNNEQFF; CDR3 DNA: TGTGCCAGCACCGAGGCGGGACTAGCGGTTAACAATGAGCAGTTCTTC
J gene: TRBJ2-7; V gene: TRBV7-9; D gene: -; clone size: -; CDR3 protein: CASSSGASDYEQYF; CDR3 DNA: TGTGCCAGCAGCTCAGGGGCTTCCGACTACGAGCAGTACTTC
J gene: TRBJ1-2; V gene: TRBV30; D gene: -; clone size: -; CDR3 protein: CAYSTGTNYGYTF; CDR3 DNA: TGCGCCTATTCAACCGGGACTAACTATGGCTACACCTTC
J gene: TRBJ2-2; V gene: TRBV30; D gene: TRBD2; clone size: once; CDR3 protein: CAWSVPGLAVNTGELFF; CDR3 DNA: TGTGCCTGGAGTGTCCCTGGTCTAGCGGTAAACACCGGGGAGCTGTTTTTT
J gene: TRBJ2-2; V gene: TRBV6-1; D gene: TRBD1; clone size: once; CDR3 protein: CASSSGQGGTGELFF; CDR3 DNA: TGTGCCAGCAGCTCGGGACAGGGGGGGACCGGGGAGCTGTTTTTT
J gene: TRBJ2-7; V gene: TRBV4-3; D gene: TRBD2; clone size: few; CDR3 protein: CASSQGGSGALEQYF; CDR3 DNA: TGCGCCAGCAGCCAAGGTGGGAGCGGGGCCCTTGAGCAGTACTTC
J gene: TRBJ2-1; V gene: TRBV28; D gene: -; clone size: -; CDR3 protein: CASTPEGASYNEQFF; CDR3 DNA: TGTGCCAGCACGCCGGAGGGGGCCTCCTACAATGAGCAGTTCTTC
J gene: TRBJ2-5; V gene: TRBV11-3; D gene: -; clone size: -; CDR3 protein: CASSRRGEGWETQYF; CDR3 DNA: TGTGCCAGCAGCCGGAGGGGTGAGGGGTGGGAGACCCAGTACTTC
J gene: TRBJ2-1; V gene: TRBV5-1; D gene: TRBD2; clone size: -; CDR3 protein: CASSPLAGGPNEQFF; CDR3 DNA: TGCGCCAGCAGCCCTCTAGCGGGAGGGCCCAATGAGCAGTTCTTC
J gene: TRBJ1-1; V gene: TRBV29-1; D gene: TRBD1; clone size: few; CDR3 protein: CSVMTGGNTEAFF; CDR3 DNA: TGCAGCGTTATGACAGGGGGGAACACTGAAGCTTTCTTT
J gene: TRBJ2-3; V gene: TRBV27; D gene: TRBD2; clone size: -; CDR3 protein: CASSATSGFTDTQYF; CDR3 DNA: TGTGCCAGCAGTGCCACTAGCGGATTCACAGATACGCAGTATTTT
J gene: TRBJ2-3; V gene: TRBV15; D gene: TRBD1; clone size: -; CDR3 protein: CATSSGTGVFKTDTQYF; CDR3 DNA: TGTGCCACCAGCAGCGGGACAGGGGTTTTTAAGACAGATACGCAGTATTTT
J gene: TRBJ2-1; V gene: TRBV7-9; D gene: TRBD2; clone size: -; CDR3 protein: CASSPSGGLSYNEQFF; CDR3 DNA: TGTGCCAGCAGCCCCAGCGGGGGCCTCTCCTACAATGAGCAGTTCTTC
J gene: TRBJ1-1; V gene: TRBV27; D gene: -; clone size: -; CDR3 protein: CASSLQGRYTEAFF; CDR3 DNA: TGTGCCAGCAGTTTACAGGGAAGGTACACTGAAGCTTTCTTT
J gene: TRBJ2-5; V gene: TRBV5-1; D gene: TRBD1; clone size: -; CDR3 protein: CASTRDRVGETQYF; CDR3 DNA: TGCGCCAGTACACGGGACAGGGTGGGCGAGACCCAGTACTTC
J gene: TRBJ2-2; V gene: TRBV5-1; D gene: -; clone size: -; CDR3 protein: CASSFTPPNTGELFF; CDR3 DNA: TGCGCCAGCAGCTTCACACCGCCGAACACCGGGGAGCTGTTTTTT
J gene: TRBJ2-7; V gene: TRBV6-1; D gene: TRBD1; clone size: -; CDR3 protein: CASSEAWDSLYEQYF; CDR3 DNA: TGTGCCAGCAGTGAAGCTTGGGACAGCCTTTACGAGCAGTACTTC
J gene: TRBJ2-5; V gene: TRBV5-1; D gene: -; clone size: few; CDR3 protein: CASSLGGSSGTQYF; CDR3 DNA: TGCGCCAGCAGCTTGGGGGGGAGTAGCGGGACCCAGTACTTC
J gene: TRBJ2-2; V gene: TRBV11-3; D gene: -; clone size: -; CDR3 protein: CASSLTGGELFF; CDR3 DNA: TGTGCCAGCAGCTTGACTGGCGGGGAGCTGTTTTTT
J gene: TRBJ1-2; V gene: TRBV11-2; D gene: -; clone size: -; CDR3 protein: CASSLEAAYYGYTF; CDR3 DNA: TGTGCCAGCAGCTTAGAAGCCGCTTACTATGGCTACACCTTC
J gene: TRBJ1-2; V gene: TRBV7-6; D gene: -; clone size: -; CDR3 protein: CASSLDGGMIGYTF; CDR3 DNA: TGTGCCAGCAGCTTAGATGGAGGGATGATTGGCTACACCTTC
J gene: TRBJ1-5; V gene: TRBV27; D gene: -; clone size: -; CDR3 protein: CASSFSGVGQPQHF; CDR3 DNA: TGTGCCAGCAGTTTTTCCGGGGTCGGCCAGCCCCAGCATTTT
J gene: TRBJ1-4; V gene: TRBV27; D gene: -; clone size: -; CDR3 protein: CASSFFPLNEKLFF; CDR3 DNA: TGTGCCAGCAGTTTTTTCCCGCTAAATGAAAAACTGTTTTTT
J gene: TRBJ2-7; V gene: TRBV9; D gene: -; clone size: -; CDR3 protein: CASSAGLTYEQYF; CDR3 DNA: TGTGCCAGCAGCGCGGGATTAACCTACGAGCAGTACTTC
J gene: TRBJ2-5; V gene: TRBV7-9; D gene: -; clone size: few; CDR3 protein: CASSSISDQYQETQYF; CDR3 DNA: TGTGCCAGCAGCTCCATTAGCGACCAGTACCAAGAGACCCAGTACTTC
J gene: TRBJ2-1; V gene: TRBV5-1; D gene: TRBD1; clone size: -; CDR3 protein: CASSQNEGTAYNEQFF; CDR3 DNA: TGCGCCAGCAGCCAGAATGAGGGGACAGCCTACAATGAGCAGTTCTTC
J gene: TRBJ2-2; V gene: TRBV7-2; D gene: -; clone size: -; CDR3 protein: CASRATGYANTGELFF; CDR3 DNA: TGTGCCAGCAGAGCAACAGGTTACGCGAACACCGGGGAGCTGTTTTTT
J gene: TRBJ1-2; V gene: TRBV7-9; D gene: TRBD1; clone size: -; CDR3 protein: CASSLDLDRGKANYGYTF; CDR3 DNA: TGTGCCAGCAGCTTAGATTTGGACAGGGGGAAAGCTAACTATGGCTACACCTTC
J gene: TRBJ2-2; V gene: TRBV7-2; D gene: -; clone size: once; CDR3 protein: CASSLYSGELFF; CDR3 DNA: TGTGCCAGCAGCTTATATTCCGGGGAGCTGTTTTTT
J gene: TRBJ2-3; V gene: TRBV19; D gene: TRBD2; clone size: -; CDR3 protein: CASSTRTSGGTDTQYF; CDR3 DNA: TGTGCCAGTAGTACGAGGACTAGCGGGGGAACAGATACGCAGTATTTT
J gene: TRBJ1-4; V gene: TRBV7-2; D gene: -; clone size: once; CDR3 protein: CASRGRGDEKLFF; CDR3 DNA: TGTGCCAGCCGAGGGAGGGGCGATGAAAAACTGTTTTTT
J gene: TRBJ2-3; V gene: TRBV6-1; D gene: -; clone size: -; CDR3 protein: CASSESFKSLGDTQYF; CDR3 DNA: TGTGCCAGCAGTGAATCCTTTAAGTCCCTAGGAGATACGCAGTATTTT
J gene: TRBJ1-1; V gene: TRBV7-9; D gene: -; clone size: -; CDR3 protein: CASSLGSGARTEAFF; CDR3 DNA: TGTGCCAGCAGCTTAGGAAGCGGGGCTCGGACTGAAGCTTTCTTT
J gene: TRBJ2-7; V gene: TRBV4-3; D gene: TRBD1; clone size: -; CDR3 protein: CASSQEGVGQGYEQYF; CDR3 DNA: TGCGCCAGCAGCCAAGAGGGGGTAGGACAGGGTTACGAGCAGTACTTC
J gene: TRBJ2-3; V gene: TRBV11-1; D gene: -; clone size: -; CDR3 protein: CASSSPTGLTDTQYF; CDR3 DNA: TGTGCCAGCAGCTCCCCGACTGGGTTAACAGATACGCAGTATTTT
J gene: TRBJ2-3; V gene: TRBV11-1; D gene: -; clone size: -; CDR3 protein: CASSSRLESKQYF; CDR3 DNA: TGTGCCAGCAGCAGCCGACTAGAGAGCAAGCAGTATTTT
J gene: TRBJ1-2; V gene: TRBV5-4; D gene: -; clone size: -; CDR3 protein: CASSLPDDTHNYGYTF; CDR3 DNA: TGTGCCAGCAGCTTACCCGATGACACGCATAACTATGGCTACACCTTC
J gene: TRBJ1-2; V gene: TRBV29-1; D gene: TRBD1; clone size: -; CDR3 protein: CSVFATGGESSYGYTF; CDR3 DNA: TGCAGCGTGTTTGCCACAGGGGGAGAATCCTCCTATGGCTACACCTTC
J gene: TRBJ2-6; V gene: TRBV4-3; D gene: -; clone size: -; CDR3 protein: CASSQDLPGSSGANVLTF; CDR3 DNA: TGCGCCAGCAGCCAAGATTTACCGGGTAGCTCTGGGGCCAACGTCCTGACTTTC
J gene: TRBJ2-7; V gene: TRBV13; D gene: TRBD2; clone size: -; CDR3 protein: CASSYWSQRGSYEQYF; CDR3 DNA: TGTGCCAGCAGCTATTGGTCTCAGCGGGGGTCCTACGAGCAGTACTTC
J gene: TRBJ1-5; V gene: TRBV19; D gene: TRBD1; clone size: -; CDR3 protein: CASSIDREWNQPQHF; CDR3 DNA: TGTGCCAGTAGTATCGACAGGGAATGGAATCAGCCCCAGCATTTT
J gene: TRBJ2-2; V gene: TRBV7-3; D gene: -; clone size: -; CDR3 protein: CASGDLGADGELFF; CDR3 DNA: TGTGCCAGCGGTGACCTGGGGGCGGACGGGGAGCTGTTTTTT
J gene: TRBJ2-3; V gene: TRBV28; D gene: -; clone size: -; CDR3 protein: CASSFTGTTDTQYF; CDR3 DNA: TGTGCCAGCAGTTTCACCGGGACAACAGATACGCAGTATTTT
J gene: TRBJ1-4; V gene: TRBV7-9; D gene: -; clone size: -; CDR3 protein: CASSLAGAGDEKLFF; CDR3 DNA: TGTGCCAGCAGCTTAGCGGGGGCAGGGGATGAAAAACTGTTTTTT
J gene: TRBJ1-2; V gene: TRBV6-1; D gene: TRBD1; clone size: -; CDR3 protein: CASSGENSPSWTGNGYTF; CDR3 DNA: TGTGCCAGCAGTGGCGAAAACTCCCCTTCCTGGACAGGTAATGGCTACACCTTC